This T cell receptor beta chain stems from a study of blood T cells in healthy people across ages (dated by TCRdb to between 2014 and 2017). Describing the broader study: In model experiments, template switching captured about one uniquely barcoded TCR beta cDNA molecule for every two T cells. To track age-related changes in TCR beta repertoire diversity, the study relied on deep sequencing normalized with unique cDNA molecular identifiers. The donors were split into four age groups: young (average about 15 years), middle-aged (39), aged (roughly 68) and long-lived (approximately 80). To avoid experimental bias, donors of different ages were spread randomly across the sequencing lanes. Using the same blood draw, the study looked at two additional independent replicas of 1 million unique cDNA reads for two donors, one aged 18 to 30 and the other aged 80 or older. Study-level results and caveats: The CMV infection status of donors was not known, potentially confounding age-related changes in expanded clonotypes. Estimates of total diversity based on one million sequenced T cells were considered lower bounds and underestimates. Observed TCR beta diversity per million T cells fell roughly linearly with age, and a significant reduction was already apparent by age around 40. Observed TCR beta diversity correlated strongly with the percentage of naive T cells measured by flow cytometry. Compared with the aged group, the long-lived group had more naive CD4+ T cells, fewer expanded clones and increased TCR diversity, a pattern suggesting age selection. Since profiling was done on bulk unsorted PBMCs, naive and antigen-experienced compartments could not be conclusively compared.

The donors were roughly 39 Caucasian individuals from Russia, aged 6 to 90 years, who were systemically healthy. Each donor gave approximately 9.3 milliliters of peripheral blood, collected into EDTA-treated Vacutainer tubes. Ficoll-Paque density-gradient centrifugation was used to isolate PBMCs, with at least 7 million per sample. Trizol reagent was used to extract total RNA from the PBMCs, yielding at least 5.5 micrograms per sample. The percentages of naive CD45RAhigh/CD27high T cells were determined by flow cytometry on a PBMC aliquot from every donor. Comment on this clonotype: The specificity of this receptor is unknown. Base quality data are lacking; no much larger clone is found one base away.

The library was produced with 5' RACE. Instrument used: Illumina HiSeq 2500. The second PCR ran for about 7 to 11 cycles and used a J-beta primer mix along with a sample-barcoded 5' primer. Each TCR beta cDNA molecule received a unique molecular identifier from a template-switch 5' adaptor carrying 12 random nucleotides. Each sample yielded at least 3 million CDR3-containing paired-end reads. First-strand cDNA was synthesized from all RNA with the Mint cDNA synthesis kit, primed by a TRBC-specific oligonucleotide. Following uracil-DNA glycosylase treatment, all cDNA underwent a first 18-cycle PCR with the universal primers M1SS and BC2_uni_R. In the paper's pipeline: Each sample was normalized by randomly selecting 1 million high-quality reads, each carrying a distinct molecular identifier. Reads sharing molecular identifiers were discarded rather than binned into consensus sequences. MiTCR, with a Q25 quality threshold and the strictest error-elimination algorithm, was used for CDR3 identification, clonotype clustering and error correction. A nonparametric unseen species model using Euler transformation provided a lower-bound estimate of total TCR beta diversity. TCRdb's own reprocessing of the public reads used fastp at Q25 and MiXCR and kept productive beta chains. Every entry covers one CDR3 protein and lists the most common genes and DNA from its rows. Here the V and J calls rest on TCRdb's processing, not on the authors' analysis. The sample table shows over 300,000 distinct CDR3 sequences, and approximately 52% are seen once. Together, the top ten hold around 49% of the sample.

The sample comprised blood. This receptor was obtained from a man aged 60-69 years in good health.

The CDR3 sequence is CASSLGQGGPNYGYTF. In nucleotide form, the sequence is TGTGCCAGCAGCTTAGGGCAGGGGGGACCGAACTATGGCTACACCTTC. The chain was built from TRBV7-2 and TRBJ1-2, with 7 junctional bases fitting TRBD1. Germline trimming: 1 base from V, 2 bases from J; junction bases outside gene matches: 7. The CDR1 and CDR2 encoded by the germline V gene are SGHTA and FQGNSA. The CDR3 holds 16 amino acids from the cysteine to the phenylalanine. This entry keeps only the CDR3 DNA: 48 bases, framed from base 1.